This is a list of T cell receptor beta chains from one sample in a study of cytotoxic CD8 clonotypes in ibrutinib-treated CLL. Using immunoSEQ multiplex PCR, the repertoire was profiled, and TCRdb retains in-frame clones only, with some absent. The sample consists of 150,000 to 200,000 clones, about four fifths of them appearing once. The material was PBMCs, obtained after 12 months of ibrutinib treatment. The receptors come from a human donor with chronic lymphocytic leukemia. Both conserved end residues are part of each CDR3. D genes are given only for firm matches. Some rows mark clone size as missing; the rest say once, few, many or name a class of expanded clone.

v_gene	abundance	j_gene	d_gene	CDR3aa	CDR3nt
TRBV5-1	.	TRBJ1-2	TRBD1	CASSAETGGRIYGYTF	TGCGCCAGCAGCGCCGAAACAGGGGGCAGGATTTATGGCTACACCTTC
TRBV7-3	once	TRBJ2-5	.	CASSFEGETQYF	TGTGCCAGCAGCTTTGAGGGAGAGACCCAGTACTTC
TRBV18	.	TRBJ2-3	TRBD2	CASSLQERGLTDTQYF	TGTGCCAGCTCACTGCAGGAGCGGGGCCTCACAGATACGCAGTATTTT
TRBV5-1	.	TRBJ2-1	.	CASSLQGSHNEQFF	TGCGCCAGCAGCTTGCAGGGGTCCCACAATGAGCAGTTCTTC
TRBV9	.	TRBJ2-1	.	CASSTAGFGNEQFF	TGTGCCAGCAGCACCGCGGGGTTCGGGAATGAGCAGTTCTTC
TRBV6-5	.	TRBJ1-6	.	CASKTDLSYNSPLHF	TGTGCCAGCAAGACAGACCTCTCCTATAATTCACCCCTCCACTTT
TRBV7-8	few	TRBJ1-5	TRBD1	CASSLSAGGLQPQHF	TGTGCCAGCAGCTTATCGGCAGGGGGCCTTCAGCCCCAGCATTTT
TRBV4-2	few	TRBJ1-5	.	CASILSGSNQPQHF	TGTGCCAGTATCCTTTCCGGGAGCAATCAGCCCCAGCATTTT
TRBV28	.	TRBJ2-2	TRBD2	CASSWGSGGYTGELFF	TGTGCCAGCAGTTGGGGTAGCGGGGGGTACACCGGGGAGCTGTTTTTT
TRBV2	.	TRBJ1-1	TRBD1	CASSDQGVRTEAFF	TGTGCCAGCAGTGATCAGGGGGTAAGAACTGAAGCTTTCTTT
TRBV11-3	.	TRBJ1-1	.	CASSFQGNTEAFF	TGTGCCAGCAGCTTCCAGGGGAACACTGAAGCTTTCTTT
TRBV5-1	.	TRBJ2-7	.	CASSLGSRPLRSKQYF	TGCGCCAGCAGCTTGGGAAGTAGGCCCCTCCGGTCGAAGCAGTACTTC
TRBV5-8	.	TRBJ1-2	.	CASSLVWAGYTF	TGTGCCAGCAGCTTGGTTTGGGCCGGCTACACCTTC
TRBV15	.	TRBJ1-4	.	CATSRGTGENEKLFF	TGTGCCACCAGCAGAGGGACGGGAGAAAATGAAAAACTGTTTTTT
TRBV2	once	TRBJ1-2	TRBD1	CASSEGTGASVHGYTF	TGTGCCAGCAGTGAAGGGACAGGGGCTTCCGTCCATGGCTACACCTTC
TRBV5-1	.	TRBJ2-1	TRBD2	CASRALGTSGSSYNEQFF	TGCGCCAGCAGGGCCCTAGGGACTAGCGGGAGCTCCTACAATGAGCAGTTCTTC
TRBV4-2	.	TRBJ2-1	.	CASSQDRATSNEQFF	TGTGCCAGCAGCCAAGACAGGGCTACTAGTAACGAGCAGTTCTTC